These 14 T cell receptor beta chains came from one sample sequenced in a study of cytomegalovirus exposure and HLA in healthy donors. The PCR had 60 Vbeta and 13 Jbeta primers. Data came from immunoSEQ multiplex PCR; TCRdb stores just in-frame clones and leaves some out. This table has approximately 240,000 clones, around 89% appearing once. Sequencing input: PBMCs. These receptors were obtained from a woman aged 18-29 years in good health and CMV-seronegative.

This rearrangement joins TRBV7-9 to TRBJ1-1; weak D call: TRBD1 (5 bases). In germline, CDR1 is SEHNR, CDR2 FQNEAQ (reference sequence). Trimming stripped 8 bases from V and 0 bases from J, with 19 bases between. The CDR3 runs 16 residues. Here the CDR3 reads CASLWMEGYVNTEAFF. In nucleotides, the CDR3 is TGTGCCAGCCTCTGGATGGAGGGGTACGTGAACACTGAAGCTTTCTTT.

The J gene is TRBJ2-3, the V gene TRBV5-1; 12 bases agree with TRBD2. Germline V gene data show CDR1 as SGHRS and CDR2 as YFSETQ. Germline trimming cut 3 bases from V and 0 bases from J; bases unmatched to any gene: 5. The CDR3 consists of 17 residues. The chain's CDR3 is CASSSRTSGVSTDTQYF. The CDR3, as DNA: TGCGCCAGCAGCTCACGGACTAGCGGGGTTAGCACAGATACGCAGTATTTT.

The chain has TRBV19 and TRBJ2-1, with D possibly being TRBD1 (5 bases). Germline V gene data show CDR1 as LNHDA and CDR2 as SQIVND (reference sequence). The CDR3 is 14 residues long. V shed 7 bases and J shed 5 bases, with 15 bases lying between them. This CDR3 reads CASITAVGHNEQFF. The CDR3 DNA reads as TGTGCCAGTATTACGGCGGTGGGGCACAATGAGCAGTTCTTC.

V usage is TRBV19 and J usage is TRBJ1-1, with a possible D match to TRBD1 (6 bases). CDR3 size: 15 residues. V dropped 3 bases and J dropped 5 bases, with 16 bases sitting between them. In germline, CDR1 is LNHDA, CDR2 SQIVND (reference sequence). Here the CDR3 DNA reads TGTGCCAGTAGTATTGGGGGGGGCTCCGGGACTGAAGCTTTCTTT. Its translation: CASSIGGGSGTEAFF.

This chain uses TRBV6-6 with TRBJ1-4; 8 positions match TRBD1. The CDR3 covers 14 residues. Germline V CDR1 and CDR2: MNHNY, SVGAGI (reference sequence). V trimming: 6 bases; J trimming: 4 bases; junction bases outside the gene matches: 4. CDR3 sequence (DNA): TGTGCCAGCAGAATACAGGGGGGTAATGAAAAACTGTTTTTT. Amino acid sequence: CASRIQGGNEKLFF.

V gene TRBV11-2 combines with J gene TRBJ1-3; D unresolved. This CDR3 comprises 15 residues. V lost 2 bases and J 0 bases, leaving 8 bases between the germline ends. CDR1 is SGHAT, CDR2 FQNNGV, per germline. The CDR3 nucleotides are TGTGCCAGCAGCTTAAGCAGGCTCTCTGGAAACACCATATATTTT. Translated, it gives CASSLSRLSGNTIYF.

The chain uses TRBV6-6 and TRBJ1-2; 12 nucleotides line up with TRBD1. The junction had 5 bases not matched to a gene; V was cut back by 6 bases and J by 3 bases. The CDR3 has 15 residues. Germline-derived CDR1 and CDR2 are MNHNY and SVGAGI (reference sequence). CDR3 in DNA: TGTGCCAGCAGGGGACAGGGGGCGGGAGACTATGGCTACACCTTC. Its translation: CASRGQGAGDYGYTF.

This chain links TRBV5-1 with TRBJ1-1; 9 nucleotides agree with TRBD1. J was trimmed by 7 bases and V by 5 bases; bases with no gene match: 9. The CDR3 spans 14 residues. The germline V gene has CDR1 SGHRS and CDR2 YFSETQ. The CDR3 protein is CASRYRQGEGEAFF. CDR3 nucleotide sequence: TGCGCCAGCAGGTACAGACAGGGGGAAGGTGAAGCTTTCTTT.

The gene calls are TRBV5-1 and TRBJ2-3, with TRBD2 matching 7 bases. Per the germline V gene, CDR1 is SGHRS and CDR2 is YFSETQ. V lost 2 bases and J lost 2; bases outside the gene matches: 17. CDR3 length: 19 amino acids. CDR3 bases: TGCGCCAGCAGCTTTGGAAACCGGCGGCGGGGGTCTATCACAGATACGCAGTATTTT. Translation gives CASSFGNRRRGSITDTQYF.

The rearrangement uses TRBV6-5 and TRBJ2-7; D perhaps matches TRBD1 (6 bases). The CDR3 consists of 13 residues. Trimming removed 5 bases from V and 6 bases from J, with 14 bases in between. The germline V gene has CDR1 MNHEY and CDR2 SVGAGI. CDR3: CASSISGVLEQYF. The CDR3 nucleotides read TGTGCCAGCAGTATATCAGGGGTACTCGAGCAGTACTTC.

The V and J genes are TRBV15 and TRBJ2-2, with 9 bases lining up with TRBD1. Germline CDR1 and CDR2: LNHNV and YYDKDF (reference sequence). The CDR3 is 15 amino acids. With 5 bases clipped from V and 6 bases from J, the junction kept 7 bases outside the gene matches. CDR3 sequence (DNA): TGTGCCACCAGCCGGGGACAGGGTTACGCCGGGGAGCTGTTTTTT. This codes for CATSRGQGYAGELFF. The full variable domain, completed using reference TRBV15 and TRBJ2-2, is DAMVIQNPRYQVTQFGKPVTLSCSQTLNHNVMYWYQQKSSQAPKLLFHYYDKDFNNEADTPDNFQSRRPNTSFCFLDIRSPGLGDTAMYLCATSRGQGYAGELFFGEGSRLTVL.

This chain connects TRBV7-2 to TRBJ2-3; D gene unclear. From germline, CDR1 is SGHTA and CDR2 FQGNSA. This CDR3 is 14 amino acids long. Trimming left V 0 bases short and J 0 bases short, with 4 bases between. The CDR3 loop reads CASSLAGSTDTQYF. CDR3 DNA: TGTGCCAGCAGCTTAGCGGGCAGCACAGATACGCAGTATTTT.

The V call is TRBV2, the J call TRBJ2-7, with 7 bases that match TRBD1. This CDR3 is built from 14 residues. V dropped 6 bases and J dropped 2; count of bases not matched to a gene: 7. Germline V lookup: CDR1 SNHLY, CDR2 FYNNEI. The CDR3 region is CASRDQTGTYEQYF. The CDR3 DNA reads as TGTGCCAGCAGAGACCAGACAGGGACCTACGAGCAGTACTTC.

The genes are TRBV30 and TRBJ1-1, with D perhaps matching TRBD1 (5 bases). Trimming took off 4 bases at V and 0 bases at J, with 9 bases between the two ends. Germline CDR1 GTSNPN, CDR2 SVGIG (reference sequence). This CDR3 contains 13 residues. CDR3 sequence reads: CAWNRQLNTEAFF. The DNA of the CDR3 is TGTGCCTGGAACCGACAGCTGAACACTGAAGCTTTCTTT.